This paragraph reports one TCR beta chain. The antigen is not known. At one of its ends the junction is not consistent with the germline gene, which may arise from a read error. Germline assignment: CDR1 DFQATT and CDR2 SNEGSKA (reference sequence). The length of the CDR3 is 16 residues. With a J-beta primer mix and a sample-barcoded 5' primer, a second PCR ran about 6 to 11 cycles. TCRdb reprocessed the 5' RACE reads with MiXCR, giving one entry per CDR3 protein. The table includes 700,000 or so distinct CDR3 sequences, over 40% detected once. The data derive from a study of blood T cells in healthy people across ages. Broader study findings: Per million T cells, TCR beta diversity dropped about linearly as age rose.

Staff drew roughly 10 milliliters of peripheral blood from each donor. Total RNA amounts of at least 6 micrograms were extracted per sample. The gene calls are TRBV20-1 and TRBJ2-3; D is undetermined. The receptor comes from a man older than 75 in good health. The source material was blood. The CDR3 coding sequence is TGCAGTGCTAGAGAGTTTGTTAGAATTGGCACAGATATGCAGTATTTT. Protein: CSAREFVRIGTDMQYF.